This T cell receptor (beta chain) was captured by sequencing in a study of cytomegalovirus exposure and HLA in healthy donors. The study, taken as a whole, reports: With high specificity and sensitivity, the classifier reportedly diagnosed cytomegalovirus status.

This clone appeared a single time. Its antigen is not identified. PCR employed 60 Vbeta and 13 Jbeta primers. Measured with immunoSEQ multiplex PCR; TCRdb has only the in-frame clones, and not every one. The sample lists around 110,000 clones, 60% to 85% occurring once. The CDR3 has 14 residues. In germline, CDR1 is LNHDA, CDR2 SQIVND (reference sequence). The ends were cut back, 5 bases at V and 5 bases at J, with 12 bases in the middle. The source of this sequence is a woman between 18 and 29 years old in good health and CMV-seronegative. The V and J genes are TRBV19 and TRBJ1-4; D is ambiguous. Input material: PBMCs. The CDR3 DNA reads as TGTGCCAGTAGTGTGAGGAGTGGGAATGAAAAACTGTTTTTT. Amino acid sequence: CASSVRSGNEKLFF.